A single sample is the source of the 7 T cell receptor beta chains below, sequenced in a study of cytomegalovirus exposure and HLA in healthy donors. 13 Jbeta primers and 60 Vbeta primers were used for the PCR. Measured with immunoSEQ multiplex PCR; TCRdb has only the in-frame clones, and not every one. Among approximately 140,000 clones listed, around 77% were seen once. The sequencing input was PBMCs. Receptors were obtained from a woman aged 40 to 50 in good health and CMV-seropositive.

V usage is TRBV5-6 and J usage is TRBJ2-7; no reliable D call. V was shortened by 0 bases and J by 3 bases, with 4 bases between the two germline ends. The CDR3 length is 12 residues. Germline-derived CDR1 and CDR2 are SGHDT and YYEEEE. For the CDR3, the DNA is TGTGCCAGCAGCTTGGCTAGCTACGAGCAGTACTTC. Protein sequence: CASSLASYEQYF.

The chain links TRBV2 to TRBJ2-7; TRBD2 agrees at 8 bases. Germline V gene lookup returns CDR1 SNHLY and CDR2 FYNNEI. V shed 6 bases, J shed 6 bases, and the junction held 4 bases outside the gene matches. This CDR3 is 12 amino acids long. CDR3 in DNA: TGTGCCAGCAGCGGGGGGGCGCCCGAGCAGTACTTC. Encoded protein: CASSGGAPEQYF. Using reference TRBV2 and TRBJ2-7 for the parts outside the CDR3, the full variable domain is EPEVTQTPSHQVTQMGQEVILRCVPISNHLYFYWYRQILGQKVEFLVSFYNNEISEKSEIFDDQFSVERPDGSNFTLKIRSTKLEDSAMYFCASSGGAPEQYFGPGTRLTVT.

This clone has more than one count but fewer than ten. The V gene is TRBV6-6, the J gene TRBJ2-2; TRBD2 aligns across 10 bases. V was clipped by 6 bases and J by 1 base; unmatched bases: 5. This CDR3 contains 16 residues. The germline CDR1 and CDR2 sequences are MNHNY and SVGAGI (reference sequence). CDR3 region: CASRGPSGGNTGELFF. DNA for the CDR3: TGTGCCAGCAGGGGTCCTAGCGGGGGGAACACCGGGGAGCTGTTTTTT.

V is TRBV19 and J is TRBJ2-3; 7 nucleotides match TRBD2. Germline V lookup: CDR1 LNHDA, CDR2 SQIVND (reference sequence). The CDR3 spans 15 residues. V dropped 6 bases and J dropped 4; count of bases not matched to a gene: 10. This chain's CDR3 is CASSRGSGGADTQYF. In DNA form, the CDR3 reads TGTGCCAGTAGCCGCGGGTCGGGGGGAGCAGATACGCAGTATTTT.

This chain connects TRBV25-1 to TRBJ1-1; D is possibly TRBD1 (5 bases). This CDR3 has 13 residues. Germline V CDR1 and CDR2: MGHDK, SYGVNS. Trimming cost V 5 bases and J 2 bases, with 9 bases left between them. The chain's CDR3 is CASSMTANTEAFF. The CDR3 DNA is TGTGCCAGCAGTATGACAGCTAACACTGAAGCTTTCTTT.

The rearrangement uses TRBV6-5 and TRBJ1-1; TRBD1 matches at 7 bases. There are 15 residues in the CDR3. V dropped 5 bases and J dropped 4; count of bases not matched to a gene: 10. Germline CDR1 is MNHEY and CDR2 is SVGAGI. Written as DNA, the CDR3 is TGTGCCAGCAGTAGTCTTGGACAGGCCGCCACTGAAGCTTTCTTT. Protein sequence: CASSSLGQAATEAFF.

In DNA form, the CDR3 reads TGTGCCAGCAGCGTAGGGTCAGGGCTGAATGAGCAGTTCTTC. This translates into CASSVGSGLNEQFF. J is TRBJ2-1 and V is TRBV9, with D tentatively TRBD1 (5 bases). Trimming left V 0 bases short and J 7 bases short, with 11 bases between. The CDR3 runs to 14 residues. The germline V gene encodes CDR1 SGDLS and CDR2 YYNGEE.